This T cell receptor beta chain comes out of a study of cytomegalovirus exposure and HLA in healthy donors (dated by TCRdb to 2016 to 2017). Some background on the complete study: According to a later analysis, the roughly 120 validation repertoires were produced on the same platform as the 666 repertoires of the first cohort. Along with the approximately 600-subject first cohort, a separate validation cohort of over a hundred different subjects was used. High-throughput TCR immunosequencing, statistical association of individual TCRs with disease status, and machine learning were combined to predict cytomegalovirus infection status. The study was designed to test whether signatures of past pathogen exposure could be identified by cataloging public T cell receptors. Study-wide conclusions, independent of this receptor: The classifier was reported to diagnose cytomegalovirus status with high specificity and sensitivity in both the original cohort and the validation cohort. The study listed over 150 TCR beta chains as associated with cytomegalovirus. A later analysis lacked HLA typing for the validation cohort, so it scored co-occurrence in that cohort across all 110 or so repertoires. A later analysis found that TCRs clustered in the first cohort also tended to co-occur in the 120 validation repertoires, with approximately 95% of cluster scores above 0. While some public TCRs were present in many individuals, most TCR sequences turned up only very rarely across donors. The authors suggested that the approach could potentially be extended to other disease states and immunological phenotypes. A few of the identified cytomegalovirus-associated TCR beta chains were confirmed in vitro to be specific for cytomegalovirus antigens.

Libraries were prepared through the immunoSEQ multiplex PCR assay. The source study handled its data this way. A statistical classification framework was developed to diagnose cytomegalovirus status using the catalog of TCR beta chain sequences. Drawn from immuneACCESS, this table holds only the in-frame rearrangements with V and J called that TCRdb kept. Clones are partly lost; checked studies trace under half to an unresolved V gene and leave the rest unexplained. V, J and clone size were drawn from that table, and D and trimming were deduced from the DNA. This sample gives 120,000 or so clones in total; approximately 92% of them show up just once. The biggest ten clones account for around 1.1% of the sample. About this clone: Its antigen is unknown. No much larger clone exists at a distance of one base, and base qualities are not known.

As encoded in the germline V gene, CDR1 is SGHTA while CDR2 is FQGNSA. Its CDR3 holds 15 amino acids, cysteine through phenylalanine. Here the CDR3 DNA is all that survives: 45 bases in frame from base 1. V is trimmed back by 5 bases and J by 2 bases, and the junction contains 6 bases that no gene match accounts for. The donors belonged to the validation cohort of about 120 subjects, which was separate from the approximately 700-subject first cohort. The TCR comes from a woman in her late teens or twenties in good health and CMV-seronegative. Sample: PBMCs. The rearranged chain carries TRBV7-2 and TRBJ1-3, with TRBD1 matching 7 junction bases. The sequence in DNA is TGTGCCAGCAGCGTAGGGGGGACAGCTGGAAACACCATATATTTT. Its amino acids are CASSVGGTAGNTIYF.